The clone carrying this T cell receptor beta chain was counted a single time. The target antigen is unknown. The CDR3 length is 15 residues. Looked up from germline, CDR1 is MGHDK and CDR2 is SYGVNS. The V end lost 3 bases, the J end lost 4 bases, and 13 bases lay between the germline ends. These data come from a study of shared clonotypes between healthy human individuals. General study points: A reduction in generation probabilities was seen for non-shared clonotypes relative to those shared by all four donors. A generally larger estimated richness was seen in naive subsets than in memory subsets.

Every immunoSEQ plate was one replicate of a subset's evenly spread DNA. Clones were sequenced by immunoSEQ multiplex PCR, and TCRdb holds only the in-frame ones, with some missing. Of 400,000 or so clones listed, 90% to 98% are singletons. Sequenced material: memory CD8+ T cells sorted from blood. Subset in this sample: CD45RO+ cells pooled with CCR7-negative TemRA cells. The rearrangement joins TRBV25-1 to TRBJ1-3; D perhaps matches TRBD1 (6 bases). The receptor was isolated from a man aged 25 to 40 in good health. The CDR3: CASSEHTGNGNTIYF. The CDR3 DNA sequence: TGTGCCAGCAGTGAGCACACAGGGAACGGAAACACCATATATTTT.